The next 32 T cell receptor beta chains were all read from a single sample in a study of siplizumab effects on memory and regulatory T cells (dated by TCRdb to the late 2010s). Library prep was done by the immunoSEQ multiplex PCR assay. Held by TCRdb, this immuneACCESS table contains in-frame sequences only and omits some clones. Under half of the omission traces to an unresolved V gene where checked; the cause of the rest is unknown. The sample table contains about 110,000 clones; only one count was recorded for roughly 94% of them. Clones ranked in the top ten supply 0.6% to 0.8% of the sample. What was sequenced was Tregs sorted from blood. The receptors were gathered from a human donor in good health.

The chain combines TRBV2 with TRBJ1-1; D might be TRBD1 (5 bases). V lost 7 bases, J lost 1 base, and 10 bases lay in between. Germline V gives CDR1 SNHLY, CDR2 FYNNEI. The CDR3 is 13 amino acids. This chain's CDR3 is CASNGQPNTEAFF. CDR3 in DNA: TGTGCCAGCAACGGACAACCGAACACTGAAGCTTTCTTT.

The V call is TRBV19, the J call TRBJ2-7, with 11 bases aligning to TRBD1. The CDR3 is made up of 14 amino acids. Germline trimming cut 4 bases from V and 6 bases from J; bases unmatched to any gene: 5. CDR1 and CDR2 (germline): LNHDA, SQIVND (reference sequence). This CDR3 reads CASSNTGTGGEQYF. The CDR3 DNA follows: TGTGCCAGTAGTAACACTGGGACAGGGGGCGAGCAGTACTTC.

The chain employs TRBV10-1 and TRBJ2-3; TRBD1 matches at 11 bases. Germline CDR1 is WNHNN and CDR2 is SYGVQD (reference sequence). With V trimmed by 5 bases and J by 4 bases, 5 bases remained unmatched. CDR3 length equals 15 residues. The CDR3, as DNA: TGCGCCAGCAGTCAAGGACAGGGGGCCGCAGATACGCAGTATTTT. This codes for CASSQGQGAADTQYF.

This clone was picked up one time. The chain has TRBV10-3 and TRBJ2-1; D call uncertain. The CDR3 contains 13 residues. Germline V lookup: CDR1 ENHRY, CDR2 SYGVKD. V shed 3 bases and J shed 4 bases, with 7 bases lying between them. CDR3 sequence (DNA): TGTGCCATCAGTGATCCCAGGTACAATGAGCAGTTCTTC. This sequence encodes CAISDPRYNEQFF.

The V call is TRBV11-3, the J call TRBJ1-3, with unresolved D. Germline CDR1 and CDR2: SGHNT and YENEEA. The length of the CDR3 is 13 residues. The V end lost 2 bases, the J end lost 2 bases, and 4 bases lay between the germline ends. CDR3 sequence (DNA): TGTGCCAGCAGCTTATACCCTGGAAACACCATATATTTT. Its translation: CASSLYPGNTIYF.

A single count supports this clone. The chain carries TRBV6-5 and TRBJ1-3, with 7 bases that match TRBD1. Germline V gene sequence: CDR1 MNHEY, CDR2 SVGAGI. The CDR3 loop spans 14 amino acids. Trimming cost V 6 bases and J 0 bases; bases outside gene matches: 2. CDR3 amino acids: CASRTGTSGNTIYF. Written as DNA, the CDR3 is TGTGCCAGCAGGACAGGGACCTCTGGAAACACCATATATTTT.

The chain is built from TRBV5-1 and TRBJ1-6, with no clear D. V lost 0 bases, J lost 9 bases, and 4 bases lay in between. The CDR3 covers 12 residues. The V gene's germline CDR1 is SGHRS and CDR2 YFSETQ. CDR3 sequence reads: CASSLEASPLHF. The CDR3 DNA follows: TGCGCCAGCAGCTTGGAAGCTTCACCCCTCCACTTT.

This clone was seen a handful of times. The genes are TRBV5-6 and TRBJ1-2, with TRBD1 matching over 7 bases. Germline V gene lookup returns CDR1 SGHDT and CDR2 YYEEEE. The CDR3 runs to 13 residues. The V gene end was trimmed by 5 bases and the J gene end by 2 bases; junction bases not matched to a gene: 3. CDR3 sequence reads: CASRRQGNYGYTF. CDR3 sequence (DNA): TGTGCCAGCAGGCGACAGGGAAACTATGGCTACACCTTC.

The gene calls are TRBV6-5 and TRBJ2-3; D is unclear. Per germline, CDR1 MNHEY and CDR2 SVGAGI. Deletions cut 5 bases from V and 10 bases from J, with 22 bases between. CDR3 length: 15 residues. Written as DNA, the CDR3 is TGTGCCAGCAGTCGCTCCTCTGCTACCCCTCACGCGCAGTATTTT. This encodes CASSRSSATPHAQYF.

V and J are TRBV19 and TRBJ2-7; TRBD1 matches at 9 bases. Looked up from germline, CDR1 is LNHDA and CDR2 is SQIVND (reference sequence). With 2 bases clipped from V and 0 bases from J, the junction kept 14 bases outside the gene matches. This CDR3 spans 19 amino acids. The CDR3: CASSISSGQGSFFSYEQYF. In DNA, the CDR3 is TGTGCCAGTAGTATATCCTCCGGACAGGGGTCCTTCTTCTCCTACGAGCAGTACTTC.

The V gene is TRBV6-5, the J gene TRBJ1-1, with TRBD1 matching 7 bases. Germline V gene sequence: CDR1 MNHEY, CDR2 SVGAGI. J gave up 5 bases and V 6 bases, and 9 bases lay outside the gene matches. This CDR3 is built from 14 residues. CDR3 amino acids: CASRYTGVRTEAFF. The CDR3 DNA reads TGTGCCAGCAGGTACACAGGGGTAAGAACTGAAGCTTTCTTT.

This clone was observed once. The rearrangement joins TRBV18 to TRBJ1-1, with 8 positions matching TRBD1. Trimming at V came to 2 bases and at J to 5 bases, leaving 10 bases not matched to a gene. Germline V lookup: CDR1 KGHSH, CDR2 LQKENI. The CDR3 runs to 16 residues. CDR3 region: CASSPRTGSYATEAFF. In DNA form, the CDR3 reads TGTGCCAGCTCACCAAGGACAGGGAGCTACGCTACTGAAGCTTTCTTT.

This clone was seen once. The V gene is TRBV9, the J gene TRBJ2-7; TRBD1 matches at 11 bases. J lost 2 bases, V lost 2 bases, and 3 bases had no gene match. The CDR3 runs to 15 residues. Germline CDR1 is SGDLS and CDR2 is YYNGEE. CDR3 in DNA: TGTGCCAGCAGCGTCGGGACAGGGGGTCCCTACGAGCAGTACTTC. It translates to CASSVGTGGPYEQYF.

This chain links TRBV5-4 with TRBJ2-1; D is perhaps TRBD2 (5 bases). The V end lost 1 base, the J end lost 5 bases, and 7 bases lay between the germline ends. Germline assignment: CDR1 SGHNT and CDR2 YYREEE (reference sequence). This CDR3 comprises 13 residues. The CDR3 DNA reads TGTGCCAGCAGCTTGTTCGGGAACAATGAGCAGTTCTTC. This encodes CASSLFGNNEQFF.

About this clone: One end of the junction is discordant with germline, which a read error may explain. The CDR3: CASSVAGKSYEQYF. CDR3 nucleotides: TGTGCCAGCAGCGTAGCGGGGAAATCCTACGAGCAGTACTTC. The rearrangement uses TRBV7-9 and TRBJ2-7; 8 bases are a match to TRBD2. From germline, CDR1 is SEHNR and CDR2 FQNEAQ (reference sequence). CDR3 length: 14 residues.

The chain joins TRBV18 to TRBJ2-2; perhaps TRBD2 as D (5 bases). Germline V lookup: CDR1 KGHSH, CDR2 LQKENI. The CDR3 extends over 15 amino acids. Trimming shortened V by 3 bases and J by 3 bases, and 11 bases separated the two germline ends. CDR3 sequence: CASSPQSGDTGELFF. Written as DNA, the CDR3 is TGTGCCAGCTCACCCCAATCCGGGGACACCGGGGAGCTGTTTTTT.

This chain uses TRBV7-9 with TRBJ2-2; no reliable D call. V was cut by 6 bases and J by 5 bases, with 4 bases left in between. Germline CDR1 and CDR2: SEHNR and FQNEAQ (reference sequence). The CDR3 consists of 11 residues. CDR3 coding DNA: TGTGCCAGCAGTAGTACCGGGGAGCTGTTTTTT. This encodes CASSSTGELFF.

The rearrangement uses TRBV18 and TRBJ1-5, with D uncertain. The ends were cut back, 6 bases at V and 0 bases at J, with 9 bases in the middle. The CDR3 extends over 14 amino acids. Germline-derived CDR1 and CDR2 are KGHSH and LQKENI. This chain's CDR3 is CASSELYSNQPQHF. CDR3 nucleotide sequence: TGTGCCAGCTCGGAGCTCTATAGCAATCAGCCCCAGCATTTT.

This sequence joins TRBV11-2 and TRBJ2-5; 8 nucleotides line up with TRBD2. The germline CDR1 and CDR2 sequences are SGHAT and FQNNGV. The CDR3 is 16 amino acids. V shed 1 base and J 5 bases; nucleotides not matched to a gene: 9. The CDR3, as DNA: TGTGCCAGCAGCTTAGCGGGCAGCGGGAGTCGGGAGACCCAGTACTTC. The encoded protein is CASSLAGSGSRETQYF.

V is TRBV4-2 and J is TRBJ1-3; D gene unclear. Per the germline V gene, CDR1 is LGHNA and CDR2 is YNFKEQ. The CDR3 covers 16 residues. V was shortened by 0 bases and J by 4 bases, with 13 bases between the two germline ends. The CDR3 coding sequence is TGTGCCAGCAGCCAAGATAAGGGCAGAGACGGAAACACCATATATTTT. The encoded protein is CASSQDKGRDGNTIYF.

This chain connects TRBV5-1 to TRBJ2-5; D is ambiguous. The CDR3 is 12 residues long. The ends were cut back, 4 bases at V and 0 bases at J, with 4 bases in the middle. Germline CDR1 and CDR2: SGHRS and YFSETQ. CDR3 sequence (DNA): TGCGCCAGCAGCACAGACCAAGAGACCCAGTACTTC. This codes for CASSTDQETQYF.

The chain recombines TRBV19 with TRBJ1-5; 7 nucleotides line up with TRBD1. Germline CDR1 and CDR2: LNHDA and SQIVND (reference sequence). With V trimmed by 8 bases and J by 0 bases, 7 bases remained unmatched. The CDR3 has 15 amino acids. DNA of the CDR3: TGTGCCAGTTTTCGAGGGGGCCATAGCAATCAGCCCCAGCATTTT. Its translation: CASFRGGHSNQPQHF.

This sequence joins TRBV7-9 and TRBJ1-1; D gene uncertain. Germline assignment: CDR1 SEHNR and CDR2 FQNEAQ (reference sequence). V dropped 5 bases and J dropped 1 base, with 14 bases sitting between them. The CDR3 extends over 15 amino acids. The CDR3: CASSPQAIGNTEAFF. The DNA for the CDR3 is TGTGCCAGCAGCCCGCAGGCCATCGGGAACACTGAAGCTTTCTTT.

The rearrangement joins TRBV13 to TRBJ2-3; D remains ambiguous. Germline loops: CDR1 PRHDT, CDR2 FYEKMQ (reference sequence). V lost 3 bases to trimming and J lost 5 bases, with 9 bases between them. The CDR3 has 13 residues. The CDR3 spells CASSFSPGDTQYF. The CDR3 nucleotides read TGTGCCAGCAGCTTCTCCCCAGGAGATACGCAGTATTTT. Drawing the rest from reference TRBV13 and TRBJ2-3, the complete variable domain is AAGVIQSPRHLIKEKRETATLKCYPIPRHDTVYWYQQGPGQDPQFLISFYEKMQSDKGSIPDRFSAQQFSDYHSELNMSSLELGDSALYFCASSFSPGDTQYFGPGTRLTVL.

The chain couples TRBV5-6 to TRBJ1-3; a weak D match, TRBD1 (6 bases). The CDR3 loop spans 14 amino acids. Germline CDR1 reads SGHDT; CDR2 reads YYEEEE. The ends were cut back, 2 bases at V and 3 bases at J, with 9 bases in the middle. DNA of the CDR3: TGTGCCAGCAGCTTCAGGGGTGGTGGAAACACCATATATTTT. This encodes CASSFRGGGNTIYF.

This chain uses TRBV6-1 with TRBJ2-3; maybe TRBD2 (5 bases). V was cut by 1 base and J by 7 bases, with 21 bases left in between. CDR1 and CDR2 from the germline V gene are MNHNS and SASEGT. The CDR3 has 17 amino acids. CDR3 in amino acids: CASSEGGWRVLRNTQYF. As DNA, the CDR3 is TGTGCCAGCAGTGAAGGGGGTTGGCGGGTCCTCAGGAATACGCAGTATTTT.

V gene TRBV19 combines with J gene TRBJ1-5, with D possibly being TRBD1 (5 bases). The CDR3 covers 13 residues. Germline V gene sequence: CDR1 LNHDA, CDR2 SQIVND (reference sequence). The V end lost 10 bases, the J end lost 2 bases, and 12 bases lay between the germline ends. CDR3: CAIGTSGNQPQHF. The CDR3 DNA sequence: TGTGCCATCGGGACCTCGGGCAATCAGCCCCAGCATTTT.

The gene calls are TRBV5-4 and TRBJ1-2, with 8 bases that match TRBD1. Unmatched junction bases numbered 7, after V lost 4 bases and J lost 2 bases. Germline V gene sequence: CDR1 SGHNT, CDR2 YYREEE (reference sequence). The CDR3 runs 15 residues. CDR3 bases: TGTGCCAGCAGCGGGTGGACAGGGACGAACTATGGCTACACCTTC. Translation gives CASSGWTGTNYGYTF.

CDR3 amino acids: CASSPQGPSRGYTF. CDR3 in DNA: TGTGCCAGCAGTCCACAGGGACCGTCTAGGGGCTACACCTTC. The chain combines TRBV2 with TRBJ1-2, with a tentative D call TRBD1 (6 bases). The germline gives CDR1 SNHLY, CDR2 FYNNEI. This CDR3 has 14 amino acids. V was trimmed by 5 bases and J by 8 bases, leaving 18 bases between them.

This clone was detected only once. Other DNA sequences in the same sample also yield this CDR3. The chain employs TRBV5-1 and TRBJ2-5; D gene unclear. The CDR3 spans 13 residues. CDR1 and CDR2 from the germline V gene are SGHRS and YFSETQ. Trimming stripped 5 bases from V and 2 bases from J, with 10 bases between. CDR3 bases: TGCGCCAGCAGTCCCGGGCAGCAAGAGACCCAGTACTTC. Encoded protein: CASSPGQQETQYF.

This chain connects TRBV19 to TRBJ1-2; 7 bases agree with TRBD1. Germline-derived CDR1 and CDR2 are LNHDA and SQIVND (reference sequence). With V trimmed by 5 bases and J by 3 bases, 6 bases remained unmatched. The CDR3 runs to 14 residues. Here the CDR3 reads CASSAGTVYYGYTF. CDR3 in DNA: TGTGCCAGTAGTGCGGGGACAGTCTACTATGGCTACACCTTC. Complete variable domain (other parts from reference TRBV19 and TRBJ1-2): DGGITQSPKYLFRKEGQNVTLSCEQNLNHDAMYWYRQDPGQGLRLIYYSQIVNDFQKGDIAEGYSVSREKKESFPLTVTSAQKNPTAFYLCASSAGTVYYGYTFGSGTRLTVV.

As DNA, the CDR3 is TGTGCCAGCAGCTTATCGGGACTAGCGGGAGGGAGCACAGATACGCAGTATTTT. Translation gives CASSLSGLAGGSTDTQYF. The chain has TRBV11-1 and TRBJ2-3; 16 bases match TRBD2. In germline, CDR1 is SGHAT, CDR2 FQDESV (reference sequence). J was trimmed by 0 bases and V by 2 bases; bases with no gene match: 2. The CDR3 length is 18 residues.